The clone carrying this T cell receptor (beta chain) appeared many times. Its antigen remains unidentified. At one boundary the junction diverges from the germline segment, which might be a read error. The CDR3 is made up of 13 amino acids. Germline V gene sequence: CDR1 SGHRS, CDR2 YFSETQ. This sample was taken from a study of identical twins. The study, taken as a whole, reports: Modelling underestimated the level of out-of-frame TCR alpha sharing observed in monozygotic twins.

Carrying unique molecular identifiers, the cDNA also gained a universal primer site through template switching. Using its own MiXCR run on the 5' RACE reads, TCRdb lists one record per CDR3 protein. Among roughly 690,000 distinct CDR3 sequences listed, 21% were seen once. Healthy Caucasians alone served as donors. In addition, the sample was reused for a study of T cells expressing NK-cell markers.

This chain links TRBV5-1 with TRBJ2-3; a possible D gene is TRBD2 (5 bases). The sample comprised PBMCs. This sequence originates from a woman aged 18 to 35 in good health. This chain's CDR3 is CASRLDWADTQYF. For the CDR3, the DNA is TGCGCCAGCAGATTGGACTGGGCAGATACGCAGTATTTT.